A single sample is the source of the 15 T cell receptor beta chains below, sequenced in a study of T cell changes during pregnancy in multiple sclerosis. The assay was immunoSEQ multiplex PCR, and TCRdb's table has in-frame clones only and misses some. The sample holds approximately 93,000 clones, approximately 90% seen once. The starting material was peripheral blood, obtained in the first trimester of pregnancy. Receptors were obtained from a female donor in good health, enrolled as a control in a pregnancy study.

The chain couples TRBV7-2 to TRBJ1-2; weak D call: TRBD1 (6 bases). V lost 5 bases, J lost 4 bases, and 11 bases lay in between. The CDR3 is 13 residues long. The V gene's germline CDR1 is SGHTA and CDR2 FQGNSA. CDR3 in amino acids: CASSGGGAYGYTF. The CDR3 nucleotides read TGTGCCAGCAGCGGCGGGGGCGCCTATGGCTACACCTTC.

The chain recombines TRBV7-9 with TRBJ2-1; TRBD2 matches 14 bases. Per the germline V gene, CDR1 is SEHNR and CDR2 is FQNEAQ (reference sequence). This CDR3 has 16 residues. V lost 6 bases and J lost 10; bases outside the gene matches: 11. Here the CDR3 DNA reads TGTGCCAGCAGTCCAAGAACGGGACTAGCGGGGGAAGAGCAGTTCTTC. It yields the protein CASSPRTGLAGEEQFF.

The rearrangement links TRBV13 to TRBJ1-1, with D perhaps matching TRBD1 (5 bases). This CDR3 is built from 12 residues. The germline V and J ends were trimmed by 3 bases and 7 bases, with 9 bases remaining between them. CDR1 and CDR2 (germline): PRHDT, FYEKMQ (reference sequence). The CDR3 sequence is CASSFRTHEAFF. In DNA, the CDR3 is TGTGCCAGCAGCTTCCGGACACATGAAGCTTTCTTT.

The chain combines TRBV5-4 with TRBJ2-1, with 7 bases lining up with TRBD2. The CDR3 spans 13 residues. Germline V CDR1 and CDR2: SGHNT, YYREEE (reference sequence). Trimming cost V 4 bases and J 14 bases; bases outside gene matches: 12. The CDR3 region has the DNA TGTGCCAGCAGCACGGGGGGATCCTCCCGGGAGTTCTTC. Its translation is CASSTGGSSREFF.

The chain combines TRBV7-2 with TRBJ2-2, with a possible D match to TRBD2 (6 bases). V lost 4 bases and J 5 bases, leaving 17 bases between the germline ends. The CDR3 is made up of 16 amino acids. Germline V CDR1 and CDR2: SGHTA, FQGNSA. CDR3 DNA: TGTGCCAGCAGCTACTCCGGGACTCTCAATACCGGGGAGCTGTTTTTT. Protein: CASSYSGTLNTGELFF.

The chain joins TRBV5-1 to TRBJ2-2, with 8 bases that match TRBD1. There are 14 residues in the CDR3. V lost 4 bases and J lost 7; bases outside the gene matches: 6. Germline lookup yields CDR1 SGHRS and CDR2 YFSETQ. The CDR3 is CASSQGQGGGELFF. In DNA, the CDR3 is TGCGCCAGCAGCCAAGGACAGGGCGGCGGGGAGCTGTTTTTT.

The chain couples TRBV11-3 to TRBJ2-2, with 8 bases fitting TRBD1. V shed 2 bases and J 6 bases; nucleotides not matched to a gene: 8. The germline V gene has CDR1 SGHNT and CDR2 YENEEA. The CDR3 contains 16 residues. The CDR3 reads CASSLTETGVPGELFF. CDR3 bases: TGTGCCAGCAGCTTAACCGAGACAGGGGTACCCGGGGAGCTGTTTTTT.

The gene calls are TRBV10-3 and TRBJ1-2; the match to TRBD1 covers 10 bases. Germline V lookup: CDR1 ENHRY, CDR2 SYGVKD. J lost 4 bases, V lost 5 bases, and 7 bases had no gene match. CDR3 length: 15 residues. The CDR3 nucleotides read TGTGCCATCAGTTTCGGACAGGGGGAAAGCTATGGCTACACCTTC. It specifies CAISFGQGESYGYTF.

This clone was seen only once. The chain employs TRBV7-2 and TRBJ2-5; D unclear. Germline assignment: CDR1 SGHTA and CDR2 FQGNSA. This CDR3 spans 12 amino acids. V was cut by 3 bases and J by 5 bases, with 7 bases left in between. The CDR3 loop reads CASSFPKETQYF. In nucleotides, the CDR3 is TGTGCCAGCAGCTTCCCTAAGGAGACCCAGTACTTC. The full variable domain, in which reference TRBV7-2 and TRBJ2-5 provide the parts outside the CDR3, is GAGVSQSPSNKVTEKGKDVELRCDPISGHTALYWYRQSLGQGLEFLIYFQGNSAPDKSGLPSDRFSAERTGGSVSTLTIQRTQQEDSAVYLCASSFPKETQYFGPGTRLLVL.

This clone appeared once. This chain joins TRBV28 and TRBJ1-1; 10 bases match TRBD1. V was clipped by 4 bases and J by 7 bases; unmatched bases: 6. Germline CDR1 is MDHEN and CDR2 is SYDVKM. This CDR3 is built from 14 residues. The CDR3 reads CASSSRQGAGEAFF. The CDR3 nucleotides read TGTGCCAGCAGTTCTCGACAGGGGGCCGGTGAAGCTTTCTTT.

This chain connects TRBV14 to TRBJ1-1; 8 nucleotides line up with TRBD1. Trimming removed 4 bases from V and 3 bases from J; junction bases left unmatched: 4. This CDR3 contains 14 residues. Per the germline V gene, CDR1 is SGHDN and CDR2 is FVKESK. The CDR3 bases are TGTGCCAGCAGCCCTCAGGGGGCTGACACTGAAGCTTTCTTT. Encoded protein: CASSPQGADTEAFF.

This clone was seen at least ten times. V gene TRBV7-3 combines with J gene TRBJ1-5; D unresolved. V lost 5 bases and J lost 9, with 14 bases in between. In germline, CDR1 is SGHTA, CDR2 FQGTGA. This CDR3 has 13 amino acids. The DNA for the CDR3 is TGTGCCAGCAGCCGGGATATCCAATCGCCCCAGCATTTT. Translated, it gives CASSRDIQSPQHF.

J is TRBJ2-1 and V is TRBV28, with D possibly TRBD2 on 5 matching bases. Germline CDR1 and CDR2: MDHEN and SYDVKM. CDR3 size: 14 residues. The V and J ends lost 7 bases and 5 bases respectively, with 15 bases between them. The CDR3 loop is CASISASLDNEQFF. Written as DNA, the CDR3 is TGTGCCAGCATCTCGGCTAGCTTAGACAATGAGCAGTTCTTC.

CDR3 in DNA: TGTGCCAGCAGTTTGGGGGGGAGCGGACTAGCGGGTGGTGATACGCAGTATTTT. It encodes CASSLGGSGLAGGDTQYF. The J gene is TRBJ2-3, the V gene TRBV27; 11 bases map to TRBD2. CDR3 length: 18 amino acids. Germline V gives CDR1 MNHEY, CDR2 SMNVEV (reference sequence). V was clipped by 3 bases and J by 6 bases; unmatched bases: 14.

The chain is built from TRBV25-1 and TRBJ1-2; D remains unclear. The V gene's germline CDR1 is MGHDK and CDR2 SYGVNS. The CDR3 is 14 residues long. Between the trimmed V and J ends, which lost 1 base and 0 bases, there was a span of 6 bases. The DNA of the CDR3 is TGTGCCAGCAGTGAATCCGTAGCTAACTATGGCTACACCTTC. Translated: CASSESVANYGYTF.